These 9 T cell receptor beta chains came from one sample sequenced in a study of T cell responses to AZD1222 COVID-19 vaccine. The assay was immunoSEQ multiplex PCR, and TCRdb's table has in-frame clones only and misses some. The sample includes about 48,000 clones, just over 85% of them seen just once. The specimen comprised peripheral blood, sampled 28 days after the second AZD1222 dose. The source is an adult who received the AZD1222 COVID-19 vaccine.

The rearrangement links TRBV5-1 to TRBJ2-3; D call uncertain. Germline-derived CDR1 and CDR2 are SGHRS and YFSETQ. The V end was cut by 4 bases, the J end by 0 bases, with 9 bases between. The length of the CDR3 is 14 residues. The CDR3 is CASSRVGSTDTQYF. CDR3 DNA sequence: TGCGCCAGCAGCCGGGTTGGTAGCACAGATACGCAGTATTTT. Based on the CDR3 plus reference TRBV5-1 and TRBJ2-3, the full variable domain is KAGVTQTPRYLIKTRGQQVTLSCSPISGHRSVSWYQQTPGQGLQFLFEYFSETQRNKGNFPGRFSGRQFSNSRSEMNVSTLELGDSALYLCASSRVGSTDTQYFGPGTRLTVL.

The V and J genes are TRBV9 and TRBJ1-4; maybe TRBD1 (6 bases). The germline V and J ends were trimmed by 4 bases and 5 bases, with 21 bases remaining between them. Germline V gene sequence: CDR1 SGDLS, CDR2 YYNGEE. This CDR3 has 17 residues. CDR3 amino acids: CASSPRSVDQGNEKLFF. In DNA, the CDR3 is TGTGCCAGCAGCCCCCGCTCAGTCGACCAGGGGAATGAAAAACTGTTTTTT.

V gene TRBV28 combines with J gene TRBJ1-5; D is perhaps TRBD1 (5 bases). This CDR3 region has 18 residues. V shed 5 bases and J shed 2 bases, with 22 bases lying between them. From germline, CDR1 is MDHEN and CDR2 SYDVKM. For the CDR3, the DNA is TGTGCCAGCAGTGCCATTCACGACAGCCCGGAGGGCAATCAGCCCCAGCATTTT. Its translation is CASSAIHDSPEGNQPQHF.

The V gene is TRBV30, the J gene TRBJ1-3; TRBD1 matches 9 bases. The V gene end was trimmed by 3 bases and the J gene end by 7 bases; junction bases not matched to a gene: 4. Per germline, CDR1 GTSNPN and CDR2 SVGIG (reference sequence). The CDR3 extends over 13 amino acids. In nucleotides, the CDR3 is TGTGCCTGGAGCCGGGACAGGGCCAACACCATATATTTT. Encoded protein: CAWSRDRANTIYF.

V and J are TRBV12-3 or TRBV12-4 and TRBJ2-5, with TRBD2 as a possible D gene (7 bases). The CDR3 contains 13 residues. V lost 7 bases to trimming and J lost 2 bases, with 11 bases between them. In DNA, the CDR3 is TGTGCCAGCACGAGGGGGGGACAAGAGACCCAGTACTTC. Protein: CASTRGGQETQYF.

The rearrangement joins TRBV7-9 to TRBJ1-2; TRBD1 aligns across 8 bases. V trimming: 5 bases; J trimming: 7 bases; junction bases outside the gene matches: 12. Looked up from germline, CDR1 is SEHNR and CDR2 is FQNEAQ (reference sequence). The CDR3 is made up of 15 amino acids. DNA for the CDR3: TGTGCCAGCAGCCAAAGGGGCGCACAGGGGGGTGGCTACACCTTC. It yields the protein CASSQRGAQGGGYTF.

The chain carries TRBV29-1 and TRBJ2-7, with 10 bases identical to TRBD1. V shed 5 bases, J shed 1 base, and the junction held 5 bases outside the gene matches. From germline, CDR1 is SQVTM and CDR2 ANQGSEA. The CDR3 has 14 residues. The CDR3 here is CSVTGTGASYEQYF. In DNA, the CDR3 is TGCAGCGTTACAGGGACAGGGGCGTCCTACGAGCAGTACTTC.

This chain links TRBV5-6 with TRBJ1-4; tentatively, D is TRBD1 (5 bases). Between the trimmed V and J ends, which lost 0 bases and 7 bases, there was a span of 7 bases. Germline values: CDR1 SGHDT, CDR2 YYEEEE. CDR3 length: 13 residues. CDR3 sequence (DNA): TGTGCCAGCAGCTTGGCCGGGGGTGAAAAACTGTTTTTT. Translating it yields CASSLAGGEKLFF.

The genes are TRBV7-8 and TRBJ1-5, with D possibly matching TRBD1 (6 bases). The V gene lost 0 bases and the J gene lost 6 bases, with 12 bases spanning the gap. In germline, CDR1 is SGHVS, CDR2 FQNEAQ. CDR3 length equals 15 residues. The CDR3 bases are TGTGCCAGCAGCTTAGCGGCAGGGGTTAGTCAGCCCCAGCATTTT. It codes for CASSLAAGVSQPQHF.